This TCR beta chain is drawn from a study of blood T cell repertoires in COVID-19. Whole-study context: COVID-19 samples collected from the United States, Italy and Spain covered acute and convalescent phases. Sources were T cells, B-cell-depleted T cells, or PBMCs; the material itself was cDNA or gDNA.

Authors' analysis steps: Quantification of nucleated cells was approximated via reference gene primer amplification. The data were produced by immunoSEQ multiplex PCR, yet TCRdb's version contains in-frame clones alone and is incomplete. D and trimming come from the DNA, and the V and J calls and clone size come from that table. The repertoire holds about 280,000 clones, approximately 83% seen once, with approximately 2% in the top ten. CDR3 size: 16 residues. CDR1 SEHNR and CDR2 FQNEAQ come from the germline V gene (reference sequence). V lost 4 bases and J lost 4, with 19 bases in between. The receptor's source is a woman younger than 45 who had recovered from COVID-19. This sequence joins TRBV7-9 and TRBJ2-5; maybe TRBD2 (6 bases). The sequenced sample was peripheral blood. The CDR3 sequence: CASSYFLGGVPETQYF. The CDR3 DNA sequence: TGTGCCAGCAGCTATTTCTTGGGGGGAGTGCCAGAGACCCAGTACTTC.